This TCR beta chain is from a study of graft-versus-host responses after intestinal transplantation. Overall study context: Multivisceral, liver-intestinal, or isolated intestinal transplants were received by the recipients. The study, taken as a whole, reports: The marrow of recipients harbored GvH clones, and ileum or blood showed some of them first.

TCRdb keeps only in-frame clones here, not all; method: immunoSEQ multiplex PCR. The sample comprises 50,000 to 75,000 clones, about 94% of which are singletons, and about 0.38% rests with the top ten. The CDR3 totals 16 residues. The germline gives CDR1 KGHSH, CDR2 LQKENI. Deletions cut 3 bases from V and 2 bases from J, with 14 bases between. With respect to this clone: Its antigen is undetermined. The same CDR3 arises from other DNA sequences in this sample as well.

The starting material was unstimulated CD4+ T cells sorted from spleen or lymph node cells, obtained before transplant. The TCR was taken from a human donor who was the organ donor for an intestinal transplant. The V and J genes are TRBV18 and TRBJ1-3, with D tentatively TRBD1 (5 bases). The CDR3 bases are TGTGCCAGCTCACCGGAGACAGCTAAGACTGGAAACACCATATATTTT. Its protein product is CASSPETAKTGNTIYF.